Sequencing of this T cell receptor (beta chain) was carried out in a study of shared clonotypes between healthy human individuals. As regards this clone: Its specificity is unknown. This sample includes further DNA sequences coding for the same CDR3.

Naivety among CD8 cells was defined by CD45RO negativity and positive CCR7 selection, thereby excluding terminally differentiated effector memory CD45RA+ cells. At deep level, the assay was performed. Per sorted-subset replicate PCR, input was approximately 0.2 ug DNA, representing around 30,000 T cell genomes. Libraries were prepared by immunoSEQ multiplex PCR; TCRdb keeps only in-frame clonotypes and omits some of them. Of about 2,100,000 clones in the sample, around 93% were seen once. The germline gives CDR1 MNHEY, CDR2 SMNVEV (reference sequence). The CDR3 is 14 residues long. Trimming shortened V by 5 bases and J by 0 bases, and 8 bases separated the two germline ends. Whole-study findings and limits: Donor clonotype sharing was expected to depend on sequencing depth.

The clonotype comes from a man between 18 and 35 years old in good health. Some clones in this sample may be carry-over from other donors' samples. The genes are TRBV27 and TRBJ2-1; D not resolved. Source material: naive CD8+ T cells from PBMCs. The CDR3 bases are TGTGCCAGCAGTACGCTTAGCTCCTACAATGAGCAGTTCTTC. Translation gives CASSTLSSYNEQFF.